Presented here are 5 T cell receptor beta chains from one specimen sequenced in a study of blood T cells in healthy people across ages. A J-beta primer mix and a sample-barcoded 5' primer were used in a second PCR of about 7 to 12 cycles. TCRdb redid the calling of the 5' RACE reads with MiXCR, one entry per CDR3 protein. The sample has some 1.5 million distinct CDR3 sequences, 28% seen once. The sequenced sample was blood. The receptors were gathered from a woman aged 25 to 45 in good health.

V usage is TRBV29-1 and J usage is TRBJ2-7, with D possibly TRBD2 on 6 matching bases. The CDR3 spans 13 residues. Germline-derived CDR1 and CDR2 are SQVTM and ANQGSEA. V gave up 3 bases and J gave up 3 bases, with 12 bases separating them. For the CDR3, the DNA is TGCAGCGTTGATAGCGGTGAAGACTACGAGCAGTACTTC. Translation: CSVDSGEDYEQYF.

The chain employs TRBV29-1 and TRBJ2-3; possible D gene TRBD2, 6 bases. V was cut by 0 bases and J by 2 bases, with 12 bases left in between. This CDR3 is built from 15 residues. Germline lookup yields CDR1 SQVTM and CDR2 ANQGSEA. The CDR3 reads CSVEDPRLDTDTQYF. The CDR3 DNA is TGCAGCGTTGAAGATCCCCGACTAGACACAGATACGCAGTATTTT.

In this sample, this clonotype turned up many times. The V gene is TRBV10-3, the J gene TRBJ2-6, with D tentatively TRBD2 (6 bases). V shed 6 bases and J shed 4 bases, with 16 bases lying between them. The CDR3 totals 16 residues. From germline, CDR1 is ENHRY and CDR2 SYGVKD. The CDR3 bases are TGTGCCATCAGGGGACTTCAAGCAGCAGGGGCCAACGTCCTGACTTTC. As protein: CAIRGLQAAGANVLTF.

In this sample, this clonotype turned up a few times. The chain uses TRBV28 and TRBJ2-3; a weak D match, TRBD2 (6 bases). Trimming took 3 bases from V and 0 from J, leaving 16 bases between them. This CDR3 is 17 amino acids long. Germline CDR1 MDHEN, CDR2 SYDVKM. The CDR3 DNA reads TGTGCCAGCAGTTTTTTTAGCTTAGCGGATAGCACAGATACGCAGTATTTT. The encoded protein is CASSFFSLADSTDTQYF.

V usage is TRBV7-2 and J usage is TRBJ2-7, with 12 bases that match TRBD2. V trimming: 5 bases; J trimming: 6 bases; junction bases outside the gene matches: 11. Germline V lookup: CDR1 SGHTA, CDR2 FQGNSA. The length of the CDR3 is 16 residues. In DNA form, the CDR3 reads TGTGCCAGCAGCCAAATCCTAGCGGGAGGGGTGCTCGAGCAGTACTTC. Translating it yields CASSQILAGGVLEQYF. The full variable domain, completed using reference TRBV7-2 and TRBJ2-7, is GAGVSQSPSNKVTEKGKDVELRCDPISGHTALYWYRQSLGQGLEFLIYFQGNSAPDKSGLPSDRFSAERTGGSVSTLTIQRTQQEDSAVYLCASSQILAGGVLEQYFGPGTRLTVT.